Included here is one T cell receptor (beta chain) sequence, with context. Trimming stripped 7 bases from V and 4 bases from J, with 28 bases between. CDR1 is LGHNT and CDR2 is FRNRAP in the germline V gene. The CDR3 covers 18 residues. In the authors' workflow: Amplified reference gene primers provided the basis for estimating nucleated cell counts. Measured with immunoSEQ multiplex PCR; TCRdb has only the in-frame clones, and not every one. V and J calls and clone size are given by that table; D and trimming were obtained from the DNA. The table records 390,000 or so clones, approximately 90% of them present only once. This sample is drawn from a study of blood T cell repertoires in COVID-19. Study-wide background: T cells, B-cell-depleted T cells, or PBMCs supplied cDNA or gDNA.

The origin of this receptor is a woman younger than 45 with active or convalescent COVID-19. V gene TRBV12-5 combines with J gene TRBJ1-2; D is unresolved. Sequenced: peripheral blood. CDR3 residues: CASALWGEERGRGYGYTF. The CDR3 DNA reads TGTGCTAGTGCCCTCTGGGGAGAGGAACGAGGTCGGGGCTATGGCTACACCTTC.